The 26 T cell receptor beta chains listed next were all sequenced from one sample in a study of CD8+ T cells in alopecia areata. TCR sequencing used cDNA made by reverse transcription of extracted RNA. This table comes from immunoSEQ multiplex PCR, and its TCRdb copy is limited to in-frame clones, with some not included. This sample has almost 250,000 clones, with about 68% found just once. This material consisted of CD4+ T cells sorted from blood, taken at week 0. These receptors came from a human donor with alopecia areata.

The V gene is TRBV5-6, the J gene TRBJ2-7; the D is unclear. CDR1 SGHDT and CDR2 YYEEEE come from the germline V gene. Trimming took 1 base from V and 4 from J, leaving 15 bases between them. This CDR3 has 15 residues. This CDR3 is CASSLYFQTGYEQYF. Written as DNA, the CDR3 is TGTGCCAGCAGCTTGTATTTCCAAACCGGGTACGAGCAGTACTTC.

This chain joins TRBV11-2 and TRBJ2-7; D is uncertain. V gave up 5 bases and J gave up 3 bases, with 5 bases separating them. CDR3 length equals 11 residues. Germline loops: CDR1 SGHAT, CDR2 FQNNGV. The DNA of the CDR3 is TGTGCCAGCAGCGTAAACTACGAGCAGTACTTC. Protein: CASSVNYEQYF. Full variable domain (outside the CDR3, taken from reference TRBV11-2 and TRBJ2-7): EAGVAQSPRYKIIEKRQSVAFWCNPISGHATLYWYQQILGQGPKLLIQFQNNGVVDDSQLPKDRFSAERLKGVDSTLKIQPAKLEDSAVYLCASSVNYEQYFGPGTRLTVT.

The chain combines TRBV5-1 with TRBJ1-1; TRBD1 agrees at 8 bases. The CDR3 length is 15 residues. V gave up 3 bases and J gave up 0 bases; unmatched junction bases: 4. Germline V CDR1 and CDR2: SGHRS, YFSETQ. CDR3 protein: CASSSWDRMNTEAFF. In nucleotides, the CDR3 is TGCGCCAGCAGCTCCTGGGACAGGATGAACACTGAAGCTTTCTTT.

J is TRBJ2-2 and V is TRBV7-2; tentatively, D is TRBD2 (5 bases). Trimming took 2 bases from V and 3 from J, leaving 7 bases between them. The CDR3 extends over 14 amino acids. CDR1 is SGHTA and CDR2 is FQGNSA in the germline V gene. In DNA, the CDR3 is TGTGCCAGCAGCTTAAGGGAGCACACCGGGGAGCTGTTTTTT. Translation: CASSLREHTGELFF. The full variable domain, completed using reference TRBV7-2 and TRBJ2-2, is GAGVSQSPSNKVTEKGKDVELRCDPISGHTALYWYRQSLGQGLEFLIYFQGNSAPDKSGLPSDRFSAERTGGSVSTLTIQRTQQEDSAVYLCASSLREHTGELFFGEGSRLTVL.

The chain employs TRBV29-1 and TRBJ2-3; 12 nucleotides align to TRBD1. Germline V gives CDR1 SQVTM, CDR2 ANQGSEA. CDR3 length equals 16 residues. V shed 4 bases and J 3 bases; nucleotides not matched to a gene: 8. In DNA form, the CDR3 reads TGCAGCGTTGGATCCGGGACAGGGGGCCGAACAGATACGCAGTATTTT. Residues: CSVGSGTGGRTDTQYF.

The gene calls are TRBV30 and TRBJ2-5; TRBD2 matches 11 bases. CDR3 length equals 13 residues. CDR1 is GTSNPN and CDR2 is SVGIG in the germline V gene (reference sequence). Trimming cost V 5 bases and J 6 bases; bases outside gene matches: 5. The CDR3: CAWELAGAKTQYF. The CDR3, as DNA: TGTGCCTGGGAACTAGCGGGGGCAAAGACCCAGTACTTC.

Note on this clone: The junction shows a germline mismatch at one end, possibly a read error. This rearrangement joins TRBV7-3 to TRBJ2-6; D not resolved. This CDR3 contains 16 residues. The germline gives CDR1 SGHTA, CDR2 FQGTGA. DNA for the CDR3: TGTTCCAGCAGCCCCGTCAGGAGCTCTGGGGCCAACGTCCTGACTTTC. Residues: CSSSPVRSSGANVLTF.

Comment on this clone: The same CDR3 also results from other DNA sequences found in this sample. The chain carries TRBV30 and TRBJ1-1; D is ambiguous. The CDR3 has 13 amino acids. The V gene's germline CDR1 is GTSNPN and CDR2 SVGIG (reference sequence). Deletions cut 0 bases from V and 0 bases from J, with 5 bases between. The CDR3 spells CAWSVRLNTEAFF. CDR3 sequence (DNA): TGTGCCTGGAGTGTACGGTTGAACACTGAAGCTTTCTTT.

The rearrangement uses TRBV6-1 and TRBJ1-6; D is unresolved. Germline V gene data show CDR1 as MNHNS and CDR2 as SASEGT. Trimming removed 5 bases from V and 8 bases from J, with 13 bases in between. The CDR3 totals 14 residues. In DNA, the CDR3 is TGTGCCAGCAGTAAAGAATCTTTTGATTCACCCCTCCACTTT. Its translation is CASSKESFDSPLHF.

This chain connects TRBV11-2 to TRBJ2-7, with D maybe TRBD1 (6 bases). This CDR3 has 15 residues. V was cut by 0 bases and J by 4 bases, with 13 bases left in between. The germline V gene encodes CDR1 SGHAT and CDR2 FQNNGV. The CDR3, as DNA: TGTGCCAGCAGCTTAGAGAGCCAGGGGATATACGAGCAGTACTTC. Its protein product is CASSLESQGIYEQYF.

This clone has only a few counts. The genes are TRBV29-1 and TRBJ1-1; 7 bases map to TRBD1. The V gene end was trimmed by 0 bases and the J gene end by 4 bases; junction bases not matched to a gene: 5. This CDR3 is built from 14 residues. Germline V CDR1 and CDR2: SQVTM, ANQGSEA. This chain's CDR3 is CSVEDRRQGTEAFF. The CDR3 nucleotides read TGCAGCGTTGAAGATAGGAGACAGGGCACTGAAGCTTTCTTT.

The chain employs TRBV4-3 and TRBJ1-6; tentatively, D is TRBD1 (5 bases). Germline-derived CDR1 and CDR2 are LGHNA and YSLEER. The CDR3 sequence is 15 residues long. V lost 0 bases to trimming and J lost 8 bases, with 11 bases between them. This CDR3 is CASSQDTGEDSPLHF. The CDR3 coding sequence is TGCGCCAGCAGCCAAGATACGGGGGAGGATTCACCCCTCCACTTT.

CDR3 coding DNA: TGTGCCTGGAGCAGCGGACCCCGTACTAGCAATCAGCCCCAGCATTTT. Protein product: CAWSSGPRTSNQPQHF. The rearrangement uses TRBV30 and TRBJ1-5; D is ambiguous. The CDR3 has 16 amino acids. V gave up 3 bases and J gave up 0 bases, with 15 bases separating them. Germline V lookup: CDR1 GTSNPN, CDR2 SVGIG (reference sequence). Drawing the rest from reference TRBV30 and TRBJ1-5, the complete variable domain is SQTIHQWPATLVQPVGSPLSLECTVEGTSNPNLYWYRQAAGRGLQLLFYSVGIGQISSEVPQNLSASRPQDRQFILSSKKLLLSDSGFYLCAWSSGPRTSNQPQHFGDGTRLSIL.

This rearrangement joins TRBV27 to TRBJ2-7; 7 nucleotides align to TRBD1. Losses at the gene ends were 5 bases for V and 2 bases for J; bases not matched to a gene: 3. This CDR3 region has 13 residues. Germline CDR1 reads MNHEY; CDR2 reads SMNVEV (reference sequence). CDR3 nucleotides: TGTGCCAGCAGTCTGGACAGGACCTACGAGCAGTACTTC. Translation gives CASSLDRTYEQYF.

CDR3: CASSSDWSQETQYF. DNA for the CDR3: TGTGCCAGCAGTTCGGATTGGAGTCAAGAGACCCAGTACTTC. J is TRBJ2-5 and V is TRBV6-5; D is uncertain. Trimming removed 4 bases from V and 2 bases from J, with 11 bases in between. This CDR3 is 14 amino acids long. Germline CDR1 is MNHEY and CDR2 is SVGAGI.

Comments on this clone: The sample holds other DNA sequences that translate to the same CDR3. V gene TRBV29-1 combines with J gene TRBJ1-3; D remains ambiguous. CDR1 is SQVTM, CDR2 ANQGSEA, per germline. This CDR3 region has 12 residues. Trimming removed 6 bases from V and 0 bases from J, with 6 bases in between. The CDR3: CSVGVSGNTIYF. The CDR3 DNA follows: TGCAGCGTCGGAGTCTCTGGAAACACCATATATTTT.

In its sample, this clone was seen a few times. CDR3 sequence reads: CASSARGATDTQYF. The CDR3 bases are TGTGCCAGCAGCGCGCGGGGGGCCACAGATACGCAGTATTTT. This chain joins TRBV9 and TRBJ2-3, with 8 bases fitting TRBD2. This CDR3 is 14 amino acids long. Per the germline V gene, CDR1 is SGDLS and CDR2 is YYNGEE. The ends lost 3 bases at V and 2 bases at J; junction bases unmatched: 2.

This chain links TRBV27 with TRBJ2-7, with D perhaps matching TRBD1 (5 bases). The CDR3 extends over 14 amino acids. Trimming removed 4 bases at V and 6 bases at J, with 16 bases between. Per germline, CDR1 MNHEY and CDR2 SMNVEV (reference sequence). CDR3 protein: CASSSPGQGGEQYF. The CDR3 nucleotides are TGTGCCAGCAGTTCCCCGGGTCAGGGCGGCGAGCAGTACTTC.

In nucleotides, the CDR3 is TGTGCCACCAGCAGAGACCCACGACCGCTCTCTGGGGCCAACGTCCTGACTTTC. This codes for CATSRDPRPLSGANVLTF. This chain links TRBV15 with TRBJ2-6, with D unresolved. Trimming removed 0 bases at V and 0 bases at J, with 12 bases between. This CDR3 region has 18 residues. Germline V lookup: CDR1 LNHNV, CDR2 YYDKDF (reference sequence).

The chain has TRBV6-5 and TRBJ1-6; D remains ambiguous. V lost 7 bases and J 9 bases, leaving 13 bases between the germline ends. CDR3 length: 13 residues. The germline V gene has CDR1 MNHEY and CDR2 SVGAGI. CDR3 region: CASTMKVGSPLHF. Written as DNA, the CDR3 is TGTGCCAGCACCATGAAAGTCGGTTCACCCCTCCACTTT.

This clone showed up many times. The V gene is TRBV4-3, the J gene TRBJ1-5; D remains unclear. The V end lost 0 bases, the J end lost 12 bases, and 15 bases lay between the germline ends. This CDR3 comprises 14 residues. CDR1 is LGHNA and CDR2 is YSLEER in the germline V gene. The CDR3: CASSQDRGSGDQHF. The CDR3 nucleotides are TGCGCCAGCAGCCAAGATCGCGGTAGCGGAGACCAGCATTTT.

Regarding this clone: The sample carries other DNA sequences with the same CDR3. Here the CDR3 DNA reads TGTGCCAGCAGTGAAGTCCAAGAGACCCAGTACTTC. Protein: CASSEVQETQYF. The chain recombines TRBV2 with TRBJ2-5; no firm D call. CDR1 is SNHLY and CDR2 is FYNNEI in the germline V gene. V dropped 1 base and J dropped 1 base, with 1 base sitting between them. CDR3 length: 12 residues.

The chain carries TRBV15 and TRBJ1-5, with D perhaps matching TRBD1 (5 bases). The CDR3 is 13 amino acids. Between the trimmed V and J ends, which lost 0 bases and 9 bases, there was a span of 9 bases. Germline V lookup: CDR1 LNHNV, CDR2 YYDKDF (reference sequence). The CDR3 DNA reads TGTGCCACCAGCAGAGAGGCAGGGCGGCCCCAGCATTTT. As protein: CATSREAGRPQHF.

The V call is TRBV5-1, the J call TRBJ2-5, with unresolved D. This CDR3 contains 12 residues. The V end lost 7 bases, the J end lost 4 bases, and 11 bases lay between the germline ends. Germline lookup yields CDR1 SGHRS and CDR2 YFSETQ. The DNA for the CDR3 is TGCGCCAGCGCTCTCCAAGGAGAGACCCAGTACTTC. Residues: CASALQGETQYF.

This clone was observed a few times. The J gene is TRBJ2-3, the V gene TRBV29-1; tentative D call: TRBD2 (5 bases). Germline V gene lookup returns CDR1 SQVTM and CDR2 ANQGSEA. The CDR3 extends over 14 amino acids. The germline V and J ends were trimmed by 6 bases and 2 bases, with 15 bases remaining between them. DNA for the CDR3: TGCAGCGTCGCCAGAGGGCTCGTCACAGATACGCAGTATTTT. Translating gives CSVARGLVTDTQYF.

The chain carries TRBV7-8 and TRBJ2-3; 7 bases align to TRBD2. Germline CDR1 and CDR2: SGHVS and FQNEAQ. This CDR3 spans 14 amino acids. Germline trimming cut 5 bases from V and 4 bases from J; bases unmatched to any gene: 6. This CDR3 is CASSPGGAPDTQYF. The CDR3 nucleotides read TGTGCCAGCAGCCCGGGAGGCGCGCCAGATACGCAGTATTTT.